This TCR beta chain is from a study of blood T cell repertoires in COVID-19. In the study overall: From the United States, Italy and Spain came samples of acute and convalescent COVID-19. Nucleic acid was either cDNA or gDNA, and it came from T cells, B-cell-depleted T cells, or PBMCs.

How the authors handled the data: Amplifying reference gene primers gave estimates of nucleated cell counts. Measured with immunoSEQ multiplex PCR; TCRdb has only the in-frame clones, and not every one. That table gives V, J and clone size, and the DNA gave D and trimming. This sample has more than 200,000 clones; 88% occur once, and the top ten carry around 2.9%. The CDR3 spans 17 residues. The junction had 9 bases not matched to a gene; V was cut back by 0 bases and J by 3 bases. Germline CDR1 is GTSNPN and CDR2 is SVGIG (reference sequence). The chain joins TRBV30 to TRBJ2-3; 10 bases are a match to TRBD2. The specimen sequenced was peripheral blood. The clonotype comes from a woman aged 55-69 years with acute or convalescent COVID-19. Written as DNA, the CDR3 is TGTGCCTGGAGTGTATGGACTAGCGGCCTACTTACAGATACGCAGTATTTT. Encoded protein: CAWSVWTSGLLTDTQYF.